The rows below give T cell receptor beta chains drawn from one sample of a study of cytomegalovirus exposure and HLA in healthy donors. Profiling relied on immunoSEQ multiplex PCR, and the TCRdb table lists in-frame clones only, not all of them. The data show approximately 140,000 clones, with approximately 81% seen just once and about 0.7% held by the top ten. The sequenced sample consisted of PBMCs. These receptors came from a man between 18 and 35 years old in good health and CMV-seronegative. The CDR3 runs from the conserved cysteine through the conserved F or W. Fields, in order: clone size, J gene, V gene, D gene, CDR3 DNA, CDR3 protein. The D gene is left open where the match is weak. Clone size appears in some rows only: once, few, many, or a class for an expanded clone.

clone size: NA
J gene: TRBJ2-5
V gene: TRBV2
D gene: NA
CDR3 DNA: TGTGCCAGCAGTGTACGTGAGCAGTACTTC
CDR3 protein: CASSVREQYF

clone size: few
J gene: TRBJ1-2
V gene: TRBV6-1
D gene: NA
CDR3 DNA: TGTGCCAGCAGTGGAGGCAGGGGATTCTATGGCTACACCTTC
CDR3 protein: CASSGGRGFYGYTF

clone size: NA
J gene: TRBJ2-2
V gene: TRBV2
D gene: NA
CDR3 DNA: TGTGCCAGCAGGAGGGACACCGTAGGCGGGGAGCTGTTTTTT
CDR3 protein: CASRRDTVGGELFF

clone size: NA
J gene: TRBJ1-1
V gene: TRBV19
D gene: NA
CDR3 DNA: TGTGCCAGTAGCCCCGGTAATGCCCGGAACACTGAAGCTTTCTTT
CDR3 protein: CASSPGNARNTEAFF

clone size: NA
J gene: TRBJ2-7
V gene: TRBV27
D gene: TRBD1
CDR3 DNA: TGTGCCAGCAGTCCGACAGGGACCTACGAGCAGTACTTC
CDR3 protein: CASSPTGTYEQYF

clone size: NA
J gene: TRBJ1-3
V gene: TRBV6-1
D gene: NA
CDR3 DNA: TGTGCCAGCAGTGAGCGACAGCGAGGAAACACCATATATTTT
CDR3 protein: CASSERQRGNTIYF

clone size: NA
J gene: TRBJ2-7
V gene: TRBV19
D gene: NA
CDR3 DNA: TGTGCCAGTAGGTTGAGCGGGTCCTCCTACGAGCAGTACTTC
CDR3 protein: CASRLSGSSYEQYF

clone size: NA
J gene: TRBJ2-7
V gene: TRBV2
D gene: NA
CDR3 DNA: TGTGCCGCCAGCGAGAGCTCCTACGAGCAGTACTTC
CDR3 protein: CAASESSYEQYF

clone size: NA
J gene: TRBJ2-1
V gene: TRBV29-1
D gene: TRBD1
CDR3 DNA: TGCAGCGTGACAGGGTCCCCCCTTTTTAGCTCCTACAATGAGCAGTTCTTC
CDR3 protein: CSVTGSPLFSSYNEQFF

clone size: NA
J gene: TRBJ1-2
V gene: TRBV4-2
D gene: NA
CDR3 DNA: TGTGCCAGCAGCCAAGCTACGGAGGTGACCGCCTACCGACCGGGGGGCTACACCTTC
CDR3 protein: CASSQATEVTAYRPGGYTF

clone size: NA
J gene: TRBJ1-6
V gene: TRBV7-2
D gene: NA
CDR3 DNA: TGTGCCAGCCTCCTCGGCGGTCCTTCACCCCTCCACTTT
CDR3 protein: CASLLGGPSPLHF

clone size: NA
J gene: TRBJ2-7
V gene: TRBV2
D gene: NA
CDR3 DNA: TGTGCCAGCAGTGAGACAGGCTCCTACGAGCAGTACTTC
CDR3 protein: CASSETGSYEQYF

clone size: NA
J gene: TRBJ1-5
V gene: TRBV4-1
D gene: NA
CDR3 DNA: TGCGCCAGCAGCCAAGATACCGGAGCGGGCAGTCGGAGCAATCAGCCCCAGCATTTT
CDR3 protein: CASSQDTGAGSRSNQPQHF

clone size: NA
J gene: TRBJ2-3
V gene: TRBV5-1
D gene: TRBD2
CDR3 DNA: TGCGCCAGCACGCGCCGCCCGGGGGGGAGATCGGAGTTTGCAGATACGCAGTATTTT
CDR3 protein: CASTRRPGGRSEFADTQYF

clone size: once
J gene: TRBJ1-2
V gene: TRBV5-4
D gene: TRBD1
CDR3 DNA: TGTGCCAGCAGCTATAAGGGTCAGGGGGCCGGTTATGGCTACACCTTC
CDR3 protein: CASSYKGQGAGYGYTF

clone size: NA
J gene: TRBJ2-3
V gene: TRBV5-6
D gene: TRBD1
CDR3 DNA: TGTGCCAGCAGCTATTTCCGGGACAGGGTGGCAGATACGCAGTATTTT
CDR3 protein: CASSYFRDRVADTQYF

clone size: NA
J gene: TRBJ2-2
V gene: TRBV5-1
D gene: NA
CDR3 DNA: TGCGCCAGCAGTCCCGTCCAGGGCGACACCGGGGAGCTGTTTTTT
CDR3 protein: CASSPVQGDTGELFF

clone size: NA
J gene: TRBJ1-5
V gene: TRBV30
D gene: NA
CDR3 DNA: TGTGCTTCGGCGAGCGTGGTGGATCAGCCCCAGCATTTT
CDR3 protein: CASASVVDQPQHF

clone size: NA
J gene: TRBJ1-4
V gene: TRBV5-6
D gene: TRBD1
CDR3 DNA: TGTGCCAGCAGCCAACAGGGGGGGGTCAATGAAAAACTGTTTTTT
CDR3 protein: CASSQQGGVNEKLFF

clone size: NA
J gene: TRBJ1-1
V gene: TRBV28
D gene: NA
CDR3 DNA: TGTGCCAGCAGTTTAGTCCAGGGGAACACTGAAGCTTTCTTT
CDR3 protein: CASSLVQGNTEAFF

clone size: NA
J gene: TRBJ1-1
V gene: TRBV25-1
D gene: TRBD1
CDR3 DNA: TGTGCCAGCCTCGGGACAGGGGGCGCGGGTACTGAAGCTTTCTTT
CDR3 protein: CASLGTGGAGTEAFF

clone size: NA
J gene: TRBJ2-6
V gene: TRBV4-2
D gene: NA
CDR3 DNA: TGTGCCAGCAGCCAAGGAGGCTCTGGGGCCAACGTCCTGACTTTC
CDR3 protein: CASSQGGSGANVLTF

clone size: NA
J gene: TRBJ1-2
V gene: TRBV10-3
D gene: NA
CDR3 DNA: TGTGCCGCGAAAAACAGCTATGGCTACACCTTC
CDR3 protein: CAAKNSYGYTF

clone size: NA
J gene: TRBJ1-1
V gene: TRBV30
D gene: TRBD1
CDR3 DNA: TGTGCCTGGAGTGTACAGGGGAGAGCGAACACTGAAGCTTTCTTT
CDR3 protein: CAWSVQGRANTEAFF

clone size: NA
J gene: TRBJ2-2
V gene: TRBV7-2
D gene: TRBD2
CDR3 DNA: TGTGCCAGCAGCTTTCTAGCGGGGGGTTCGAACACCGGGGAGCTGTTTTTT
CDR3 protein: CASSFLAGGSNTGELFF

clone size: NA
J gene: TRBJ1-5
V gene: TRBV7-6
D gene: TRBD1
CDR3 DNA: TGTGCCAGCAGCCCGGACAGGGGTGCCAATCAGCCCCAGCATTTT
CDR3 protein: CASSPDRGANQPQHF

clone size: few
J gene: TRBJ2-1
V gene: TRBV30
D gene: TRBD2
CDR3 DNA: TGTGCCTGGAGTTGGGGTACTAGCGGGGGGGCTGGCGAGCAGTTCTTC
CDR3 protein: CAWSWGTSGGAGEQFF

clone size: NA
J gene: TRBJ1-5
V gene: TRBV4-3
D gene: TRBD1
CDR3 DNA: TGCGCCAGCAGCCAAGACCCGACAGGGGTTGTTCAGCCCCAGCATTTT
CDR3 protein: CASSQDPTGVVQPQHF

clone size: NA
J gene: TRBJ2-1
V gene: TRBV5-1
D gene: TRBD1
CDR3 DNA: TGCGCCAGCAGCTGGACAGGGCTCAATGAGCAGTTCTTC
CDR3 protein: CASSWTGLNEQFF

clone size: NA
J gene: TRBJ1-3
V gene: TRBV5-1
D gene: NA
CDR3 DNA: TGCGCCAGCAGCCCTGACAGCAACTCTGGAAACACCATATATTTT
CDR3 protein: CASSPDSNSGNTIYF

clone size: NA
J gene: TRBJ1-2
V gene: TRBV13
D gene: NA
CDR3 DNA: TGTGCCAGCAGGAGAGGGGGGGGCTCAGTCTATGGCTACACCTTC
CDR3 protein: CASRRGGGSVYGYTF

clone size: NA
J gene: TRBJ2-5
V gene: TRBV7-6
D gene: TRBD2
CDR3 DNA: TGTGCCAGCAGCTTAGGGCCGGGACTAGCCGCGGAAGAGACCCAGTACTTC
CDR3 protein: CASSLGPGLAAEETQYF

clone size: NA
J gene: TRBJ1-2
V gene: TRBV27
D gene: NA
CDR3 DNA: TGTGCCAGCAGTTTAGCGGGGCACTATGGCTACACCTTC
CDR3 protein: CASSLAGHYGYTF

clone size: NA
J gene: TRBJ2-1
V gene: TRBV5-1
D gene: NA
CDR3 DNA: TGCGCCAGCAGCCTAAACAGGGACAATGAGCAGTTCTTC
CDR3 protein: CASSLNRDNEQFF

clone size: NA
J gene: TRBJ1-1
V gene: TRBV4-1
D gene: TRBD1
CDR3 DNA: TGCGCCAGCAGCCAAGATAGGGACAGGGGGCGGACTGAAGCTTTCTTT
CDR3 protein: CASSQDRDRGRTEAFF

clone size: NA
J gene: TRBJ1-1
V gene: TRBV29-1
D gene: TRBD1
CDR3 DNA: TGCAGCGTTGAATCCCTTAGGGGGCAGGACACTGAAGCTTTCTTT
CDR3 protein: CSVESLRGQDTEAFF

clone size: NA
J gene: TRBJ2-7
V gene: TRBV9
D gene: NA
CDR3 DNA: TGTGCCAGCAGCGTAGAGGGGAACCCTTACGAGCAGTACTTC
CDR3 protein: CASSVEGNPYEQYF

clone size: NA
J gene: TRBJ1-5
V gene: TRBV30
D gene: TRBD1
CDR3 DNA: TGTGCCTGGAGGGACAGGTCGGGAGATCAGCCCCAGCATTTT
CDR3 protein: CAWRDRSGDQPQHF